A selection of T cell receptor beta chains follows, all from one sample in a study of vaccination effects on CD4 cells after COVID-19. Their antigen targets remain unknown. The assay was immunoSEQ multiplex PCR, and TCRdb's table has in-frame clones only and misses some. The sample yields 26,000 or so clones, approximately 72% seen once. The source was CD4+ T cells from PBMCs cultured with SARS-CoV-2 spike peptides, collected before COVID-19 vaccination. The receptors derive from a human donor who received a COVID-19 vaccine. Both conserved end residues are part of each CDR3. D genes are given only for firm matches. Size is stated for part of the rows, as once, few or many counts, or as a class when the clone is expanded.

cdr3_length clone_size d_call j_call v_call cdr3_nt cdr3_aa
15 - TRBD2 TRBJ2-1 TRBV13 TGTGCCAGCAGCCAAAGCGGGGCGTCCTACAATGAGCAGTTCTTC CASSQSGASYNEQFF
14 - - TRBJ1-6 TRBV6-5 TGTGCCAGCAGGAATGGGCAGGGAAATTCACCCCTCCACTTT CASRNGQGNSPLHF
16 - - TRBJ1-3 TRBV10-2 TGCGCCAGCCAGAGAGTAGAAGCATACTCTGGAAACACCATATATTTT CASQRVEAYSGNTIYF
13 once - TRBJ1-1 TRBV30 TGTGCCTGGTCCGTGGCCCTTAGCACTGAAGCTTTCTTT CAWSVALSTEAFF
12 - TRBD2 TRBJ2-5 TRBV10-3 TGTGCCAGCAGCCTAGCGGGGGAGACCCAGTACTTC CASSLAGETQYF
14 few - TRBJ2-7 TRBV5-1 TGCGCCAGCAGCTTGGACAGGCCCGAAGGGGAGCAGTACTTC CASSLDRPEGEQYF
14 - TRBD2 TRBJ2-5 TRBV10-2 TGCGCCAGCAGTCAGACTAGCGGGGAAGAGACCCAGTACTTC CASSQTSGEETQYF
15 - - TRBJ1-6 TRBV7-9 TGTGCCAGCAGCACAGCTACAGGGCGCAATTCACCCCTCCACTTT CASSTATGRNSPLHF
15 once - TRBJ2-1 TRBV6-5 TGTGCCAGCAGTCGGACGCGAAACTCCTACAATGAGCAGTTCTTC CASSRTRNSYNEQFF
16 - TRBD2 TRBJ2-7 TRBV7-6 TGTGCCAGCAGCTTAGAGACTAGCGGTGGGTCGGGGGAGCAGTACTTC CASSLETSGGSGEQYF